The TCR beta chain under discussion was sequenced for a study of blood T cell repertoires in COVID-19. Study-wide background: Nucleic acid was either cDNA or gDNA, and it came from T cells, B-cell-depleted T cells, or PBMCs.

Trimming removed 3 bases at V and 2 bases at J, with 13 bases between. This CDR3 is built from 15 residues. Germline V gene sequence: CDR1 ENHRY, CDR2 SYGVKD. The authors' processing: Cell counts per sample came from amplifying reference gene primers. Using immunoSEQ multiplex PCR, the repertoire was profiled, and TCRdb retains in-frame clones only, with some absent. D and trimming were read from the DNA, whereas the V and J calls and clone size are those reported in that table. The profile shows over 45,000 clones, about 90% of them singletons. This sequence was found in a man of 80 years or more in a cohort sampled during active COVID-19. The specimen sequenced was peripheral blood. This chain connects TRBV10-3 to TRBJ1-2; D is ambiguous. The CDR3 DNA reads TGTGCCATCAGTGATTTACTCTTGAAGAACTATGGCTACACCTTC. This sequence encodes CAISDLLLKNYGYTF.